One sample yielded the 16 T cell receptor beta chains listed below, sequenced in a study of blood T cell repertoires in COVID-19. Generated by immunoSEQ multiplex PCR, the TCRdb table keeps only in-frame clones and is missing some. The data show about 130,000 clones, more than 75% seen once. Material for sequencing was peripheral blood. Source of these receptors: a woman aged 50 to 60 who had recovered from COVID-19.

The chain links TRBV11-3 to TRBJ1-4, with TRBD1 matching over 7 bases. The germline CDR1 and CDR2 sequences are SGHNT and YENEEA. The ends lost 4 bases at V and 2 bases at J; junction bases unmatched: 4. This CDR3 is 15 amino acids long. The CDR3 nucleotides read TGTGCCAGCAGCTACGGACAGGCGACTAATGAAAAACTGTTTTTT. It encodes CASSYGQATNEKLFF.

The J gene is TRBJ1-2, the V gene TRBV5-1, with TRBD1 as a possible D gene (5 bases). From germline, CDR1 is SGHRS and CDR2 YFSETQ. Trimming left V 6 bases short and J 8 bases short, with 20 bases between. The CDR3 spans 14 residues. CDR3 protein: CASNRGREESGYTF. DNA of the CDR3: TGCGCCAGCAATCGGGGGAGGGAAGAAAGCGGCTACACCTTC.

This clone has a single count. J is TRBJ2-3 and V is TRBV7-9, with D possibly matching TRBD1 (5 bases). This CDR3 has 13 amino acids. Trimming pared 5 bases from V and 1 base from J, leaving 7 bases between. Germline V gives CDR1 SEHNR, CDR2 FQNEAQ (reference sequence). The CDR3 reads CASSDSRTDTQYF. CDR3 DNA: TGTGCCAGCAGCGACAGTCGCACAGATACGCAGTATTTT.

This clone has only a few counts. The rearrangement joins TRBV4-1 to TRBJ1-2; 8 nucleotides agree with TRBD1. V shed 4 bases and J 5 bases; nucleotides not matched to a gene: 12. Germline-derived CDR1 and CDR2 are MGHRA and YSYEKL. The CDR3 is 16 residues long. CDR3 sequence (DNA): TGCGCCAGCAGCCCCAGTCCGGGACAGGCAAATTATGGCTACACCTTC. Amino acid sequence: CASSPSPGQANYGYTF.

The J gene is TRBJ1-4, the V gene TRBV7-2; 9 positions match TRBD1. After removal of 6 bases from V and 4 bases from J, the junction contained 6 bases not matched to a gene. CDR1 and CDR2 from the germline V gene are SGHTA and FQGNSA. CDR3 length: 15 residues. The CDR3 region is CASSIQGASNEKLFF. In nucleotides, the CDR3 is TGTGCCAGCAGTATACAGGGGGCCAGTAATGAAAAACTGTTTTTT.

This chain joins TRBV5-1 and TRBJ2-7, with a weak D call TRBD1 (5 bases). The V and J ends lost 0 bases and 4 bases respectively, with 14 bases between them. The germline CDR1 and CDR2 sequences are SGHRS and YFSETQ. The CDR3 totals 15 residues. The CDR3 is CASSLENAQVYEQYF. The CDR3 DNA sequence: TGCGCCAGCAGCTTGGAGAACGCACAGGTATACGAGCAGTACTTC.

V gene TRBV19 combines with J gene TRBJ1-5; 9 bases align to TRBD1. This CDR3 spans 17 amino acids. Germline V gene lookup returns CDR1 LNHDA and CDR2 SQIVND (reference sequence). J gave up 0 bases and V 7 bases, and 10 bases lay outside the gene matches. For the CDR3, the DNA is TGTGCCAGTACTAAGACAGGGGGGCCTCATAGCAATCAGCCCCAGCATTTT. Protein product: CASTKTGGPHSNQPQHF.

The chain recombines TRBV5-4 with TRBJ1-2, with D unresolved. CDR3 length: 12 amino acids. V was trimmed by 5 bases and J by 2 bases, leaving 7 bases between them. Looked up from germline, CDR1 is SGHNT and CDR2 is YYREEE (reference sequence). CDR3 loop: CASSKENYGYTF. CDR3 bases: TGTGCCAGCAGTAAGGAGAACTATGGCTACACCTTC.

This clone has only one observation. This chain uses TRBV11-3 with TRBJ2-3, with 7 bases fitting TRBD2. V lost 5 bases, J lost 4 bases, and 6 bases stayed unmatched. The CDR3 loop spans 14 amino acids. Germline V lookup: CDR1 SGHNT, CDR2 YENEEA. In DNA form, the CDR3 reads TGTGCCAGCAGCCCAAGCGGGACGCCAGATACGCAGTATTTT. It encodes CASSPSGTPDTQYF.

J is TRBJ2-5 and V is TRBV5-4, with a weak D call TRBD2 (7 bases). Trimming left V 4 bases short and J 3 bases short, with 13 bases between. The germline CDR1 and CDR2 sequences are SGHNT and YYREEE (reference sequence). The CDR3 has 14 amino acids. The CDR3 DNA is TGTGCCAGCAGCCACCGGGGGGCCGAAGAGACCCAGTACTTC. Translating gives CASSHRGAEETQYF.

The chain uses TRBV5-1 and TRBJ1-2; no firm D call. The CDR3 consists of 17 residues. The V gene's germline CDR1 is SGHRS and CDR2 YFSETQ. V was trimmed by 3 bases and J by 3 bases, leaving 21 bases between them. The DNA of the CDR3 is TGCGCCAGCAGCTCGCCACCAAAGCGGTTAGAGGACTATGGCTACACCTTC. It yields the protein CASSSPPKRLEDYGYTF.

The rearrangement uses TRBV7-3 and TRBJ2-7; 9 bases fit TRBD1. The V segment lost 5 bases and the J segment 7 bases; nucleotides outside the gene matches: 6. Germline-derived CDR1 and CDR2 are SGHTA and FQGTGA. This CDR3 has 13 amino acids. The CDR3 DNA sequence: TGTGCCAGCAGCCGGGACAGGGCAAGAGAGCAGTACTTC. It encodes CASSRDRAREQYF.

The rearrangement joins TRBV18 to TRBJ2-1; TRBD2 agrees at 11 bases. Trimming removed 1 base from V and 7 bases from J; junction bases left unmatched: 6. The CDR3 spans 16 residues. Germline-derived CDR1 and CDR2 are KGHSH and LQKENI. The CDR3 bases are TGTGCCAGCTCACCACAATTTAGCGGGAGGGGAAATGAGCAGTTCTTC. Amino acids: CASSPQFSGRGNEQFF.

The chain carries TRBV6-1 and TRBJ1-3; 9 nucleotides match TRBD1. Trimming took 4 bases from V and 2 from J; bases not matched to a gene: 15. The CDR3 consists of 19 residues. Germline loops: CDR1 MNHNS, CDR2 SASEGT. CDR3 nucleotides: TGTGCCAGCAGTGCCAGGCCACCGGACAGGGGAACGACTGGAAACACCATATATTTT. It codes for CASSARPPDRGTTGNTIYF.

This sequence joins TRBV7-2 and TRBJ2-1; D is unclear. This CDR3 region has 15 residues. Between the trimmed V and J ends, which lost 2 bases and 0 bases, there was a span of 8 bases. Germline-derived CDR1 and CDR2 are SGHTA and FQGNSA. The CDR3 DNA reads TGTGCCAGCAGCTTACGGTTCGGCTCCTACAATGAGCAGTTCTTC. Translation: CASSLRFGSYNEQFF. The full variable domain, with the rest looked up from reference TRBV7-2 and TRBJ2-1, is GAGVSQSPSNKVTEKGKDVELRCDPISGHTALYWYRQSLGQGLEFLIYFQGNSAPDKSGLPSDRFSAERTGGSVSTLTIQRTQQEDSAVYLCASSLRFGSYNEQFFGPGTRLTVL.

This clone has more than one count but fewer than ten. This sequence joins TRBV6-5 and TRBJ2-3; 14 positions match TRBD2. Germline V lookup: CDR1 MNHEY, CDR2 SVGAGI. The CDR3 totals 14 residues. V gave up 10 bases and J gave up 5 bases; unmatched junction bases: 5. The CDR3 nucleotides are TGTGCCACGGGACTAGCGGGAGCAAGAGATACGCAGTATTTT. Translated: CATGLAGARDTQYF.